Listed here are 26 T cell receptor beta chains from one sample, sequenced in a study of cytomegalovirus exposure and HLA in healthy donors. The PCR made use of 60 Vbeta and 13 Jbeta primers. Generated by immunoSEQ multiplex PCR, the TCRdb table keeps only in-frame clones and is missing some. The table includes 200,000 to 250,000 clones, 82% detected once. What was sequenced was PBMCs. The receptors come from a middle-aged woman in good health and CMV-seropositive.

Written as DNA, the CDR3 is TGCGCCAGCAGCCAAGACGAGAGCTCCTATAATTCACCCCTCCACTTT. The encoded protein is CASSQDESSYNSPLHF. V usage is TRBV4-1 and J usage is TRBJ1-6, with D hard to call. Germline lookup yields CDR1 MGHRA and CDR2 YSYEKL. The CDR3 totals 16 residues. V was shortened by 0 bases and J by 0 bases, with 6 bases between the two germline ends.

The chain employs TRBV7-2 and TRBJ2-2; tentative D call: TRBD2 (6 bases). CDR3 length equals 16 residues. The V gene's germline CDR1 is SGHTA and CDR2 FQGNSA. Trimming cost V 1 base and J 1 base, with 10 bases left between them. This chain's CDR3 is CASSLVGGVNTGELFF. CDR3 DNA: TGTGCCAGCAGCTTAGTGGGGGGAGTGAACACCGGGGAGCTGTTTTTT.

This clone appeared a few times. V usage is TRBV18 and J usage is TRBJ1-1; 7 bases line up with TRBD1. The J segment lost 2 bases and the V segment lost 1 base, leaving 7 bases of the junction unmatched. The CDR3 has 16 residues. From germline, CDR1 is KGHSH and CDR2 LQKENI. The CDR3 spells CASSPRDRGGNTEAFF. CDR3 in DNA: TGTGCCAGCTCACCACGGGACAGAGGGGGAAACACTGAAGCTTTCTTT. Full variable domain (outside the CDR3, taken from reference TRBV18 and TRBJ1-1): NAGVMQNPRHLVRRRGQEARLRCSPMKGHSHVYWYRQLPEEGLKFMVYLQKENIIDESGMPKERFSAEFPKEGPSILRIQQVVRGDSAAYFCASSPRDRGGNTEAFFGQGTRLTVV.

The rearrangement links TRBV9 to TRBJ2-3; TRBD2 aligns across 7 bases. This CDR3 has 15 amino acids. The junction had 7 bases not matched to a gene; V was cut back by 2 bases and J by 4 bases. In germline, CDR1 is SGDLS, CDR2 YYNGEE. The CDR3 DNA follows: TGTGCCAGCAGCGTCTTCGTGGGGGGGGCAGATACGCAGTATTTT. As protein: CASSVFVGGADTQYF.

The sample holds one count of this clone. The sample carries other DNA sequences with the same CDR3. V usage is TRBV18 and J usage is TRBJ1-1; no firm D call. Germline CDR1 reads KGHSH; CDR2 reads LQKENI. The CDR3 is made up of 13 amino acids. The germline V and J ends were trimmed by 3 bases and 3 bases, with 8 bases remaining between them. Here the CDR3 DNA reads TGTGCCAGCTCACCCACCCGGGACACTGAAGCTTTCTTT. Its protein is CASSPTRDTEAFF.

The chain combines TRBV6-5 with TRBJ1-3; D might be TRBD1 (6 bases). V was shortened by 0 bases and J by 2 bases, with 11 bases between the two germline ends. The CDR3 covers 16 residues. From germline, CDR1 is MNHEY and CDR2 SVGAGI. CDR3 coding DNA: TGTGCCAGCAGTTACTCCCCGCAGGGGACTGGAAACACCATATATTTT. It specifies CASSYSPQGTGNTIYF.

This chain links TRBV11-2 with TRBJ2-1; 7 bases map to TRBD2. CDR1 is SGHAT, CDR2 FQNNGV, per germline. The CDR3 covers 14 residues. With 2 bases clipped from V and 8 bases from J, the junction kept 6 bases outside the gene matches. The CDR3 bases are TGTGCCAGCAGCTTACGTCCGGGAGGCGATGAGCAGTTCTTC. Its translation: CASSLRPGGDEQFF.

The chain recombines TRBV7-9 with TRBJ2-2; no clear D. Germline loops: CDR1 SEHNR, CDR2 FQNEAQ (reference sequence). The V end lost 0 bases, the J end lost 4 bases, and 9 bases lay between the germline ends. The CDR3 contains 15 residues. CDR3 sequence (DNA): TGTGCCAGCAGCTTAGCCCCCTCTAGCACCGGGGAGCTGTTTTTT. As protein: CASSLAPSSTGELFF.

For the CDR3, the DNA is TGTGCCAGCAGCTGGACTAGTCGAAACAACGAGCAGTACTTC. The encoded protein is CASSWTSRNNEQYF. The V call is TRBV11-3, the J call TRBJ2-7; 7 bases match TRBD2. V shed 4 bases and J 5 bases; nucleotides not matched to a gene: 8. The CDR3 has 14 amino acids. The germline gives CDR1 SGHNT, CDR2 YENEEA.

The rearrangement joins TRBV7-2 to TRBJ1-3; 11 bases are shared with TRBD1. The V segment lost 5 bases and the J segment 3 bases; nucleotides outside the gene matches: 3. The CDR3 spans 15 residues. Germline V CDR1 and CDR2: SGHTA, FQGNSA. The CDR3 is CASSPDRGLGNTIYF. The CDR3 nucleotides read TGTGCCAGCAGCCCGGACAGGGGGCTTGGAAACACCATATATTTT.

The V call is TRBV27, the J call TRBJ1-2; 11 bases fit TRBD1. The trim removed 4 bases at V and 8 bases at J, leaving 12 bases unmatched. CDR1 is MNHEY, CDR2 SMNVEV, per germline (reference sequence). This CDR3 has 16 residues. This CDR3 reads CASSSSQTDRGQGYTF. DNA of the CDR3: TGTGCCAGCAGTTCTTCCCAAACGGACAGGGGGCAAGGCTACACCTTC.

The V gene is TRBV7-2, the J gene TRBJ2-7; TRBD1 matches at 9 bases. Germline V lookup: CDR1 SGHTA, CDR2 FQGNSA. V was pared by 4 bases and J by 2 bases, with 6 bases of the junction left unmatched. The CDR3 has 15 residues. CDR3 sequence: CASSSRQGVPYEQYF. For the CDR3, the DNA is TGTGCCAGCAGCTCGCGACAGGGGGTTCCCTACGAGCAGTACTTC.

V usage is TRBV4-3 and J usage is TRBJ1-3; TRBD1 aligns across 7 bases. The V and J ends lost 3 bases and 0 bases, in that order; junction bases with no gene match: 5. The CDR3 runs to 16 residues. Germline V gene sequence: CDR1 LGHNA, CDR2 YSLEER. The chain's CDR3 is CASSHRGLSSGNTIYF. Written as DNA, the CDR3 is TGCGCCAGCAGCCACAGGGGGTTGAGCTCTGGAAACACCATATATTTT.

On this clone itself: At one end, the junction sequence differs from germline, possibly due to a read error. V gene TRBV10-1 combines with J gene TRBJ2-5, with D possibly being TRBD2 (6 bases). The last part of the DNA fits TRBJ2-7 better; the J call may be wrong. The germline V gene has CDR1 WNHNN and CDR2 SYGVQD (reference sequence). CDR3 length: 14 amino acids. The CDR3 region has the DNA TGCGCCACCAGTAGGGGAGGAAGCTCCTACGAGCAGTACTTC. Residues: CATSRGGSSYEQYF.

J is TRBJ1-1 and V is TRBV5-1; 11 nucleotides align to TRBD1. Germline CDR1 and CDR2: SGHRS and YFSETQ. Losses at the gene ends were 5 bases for V and 3 bases for J; bases not matched to a gene: 3. The CDR3 extends over 14 amino acids. CDR3 in amino acids: CASRDRGRDTEAFF. The DNA for the CDR3 is TGCGCCAGCAGGGACAGGGGGCGGGACACTGAAGCTTTCTTT.

The gene calls are TRBV5-1 and TRBJ2-5; TRBD1 matches 7 bases. Germline V gene lookup returns CDR1 SGHRS and CDR2 YFSETQ. V lost 3 bases, J lost 0 bases, and 2 bases stayed unmatched. The CDR3 is made up of 14 amino acids. The CDR3 coding sequence is TGCGCCAGCAGCTCCGGGACAGACCAAGAGACCCAGTACTTC. Residues: CASSSGTDQETQYF.

This clone was seen only a few times. The gene calls are TRBV7-2 and TRBJ1-3, with D possibly TRBD1 on 6 matching bases. The CDR3 has 14 residues. V dropped 3 bases and J dropped 2 bases, with 8 bases sitting between them. Per the germline V gene, CDR1 is SGHTA and CDR2 is FQGNSA. The DNA of the CDR3 is TGTGCCAGCAGCTTGGGGGCGGCTGGAAACACCATATATTTT. Encoded protein: CASSLGAAGNTIYF.

The CDR3 DNA follows: TGCGCCAGCCTTATCTTCGGGACAAGCCCGTACGAGCAGTACTTC. It translates to CASLIFGTSPYEQYF. The V and J genes are TRBV5-1 and TRBJ2-7; D is perhaps TRBD1 (6 bases). The CDR3 is made up of 15 amino acids. Between the trimmed V and J ends, which lost 7 bases and 4 bases, there was a span of 21 bases. In germline, CDR1 is SGHRS, CDR2 YFSETQ.

This chain uses TRBV9 with TRBJ2-6, with D possibly TRBD2 on 7 matching bases. Germline CDR1 is SGDLS and CDR2 is YYNGEE. V lost 5 bases to trimming and J lost 4 bases, with 28 bases between them. The CDR3 contains 20 residues. CDR3 sequence (DNA): TGTGCCAGCAGTTGGGAGGGGGAATCCCATATATACGCGGGGGCCAACGTCCTGACTTTC. This codes for CASSWEGESHIYAGANVLTF.

The rearrangement links TRBV19 to TRBJ1-4; TRBD1 might be the D (6 bases). The CDR3 runs to 17 residues. Germline CDR1 is LNHDA and CDR2 is SQIVND (reference sequence). The V end was cut by 7 bases, the J end by 0 bases, with 18 bases between. CDR3 loop: CASTTGGAQPTNEKLFF. The DNA for the CDR3 is TGTGCCAGTACCACGGGGGGGGCGCAACCAACTAATGAAAAACTGTTTTTT.

CDR3 nucleotide sequence: TGTGCCAGTCGCGGGGGGACAGGGGTCGAAAAACTGTTTTTT. It is translated as CASRGGTGVEKLFF. The chain uses TRBV19 and TRBJ1-4, with 10 positions matching TRBD1. The CDR3 sequence is 14 residues long. V dropped 8 bases and J dropped 8; count of bases not matched to a gene: 8. Germline CDR1 reads LNHDA; CDR2 reads SQIVND (reference sequence).

This clone was recorded a few times. The V call is TRBV5-6, the J call TRBJ2-2; D ambiguous. The CDR3 is 13 residues long. With 4 bases removed from V and 7 bases from J, the gap between germline ends came to 11 bases. Germline-derived CDR1 and CDR2 are SGHDT and YYEEEE. The CDR3 DNA sequence: TGTGCCAGCAGCCACCTAGTGGGCGGGGAGCTGTTTTTT. It translates to CASSHLVGGELFF.

To note about this clone: The junction differs from germline at one of its ends, possibly a read error. The chain links TRBV7-9 to TRBJ1-1; D is perhaps TRBD1 (5 bases). Germline V gene lookup returns CDR1 SEHNR and CDR2 FQNEAQ (reference sequence). This CDR3 comprises 11 residues. This CDR3 is CSSSSTGEAFF. The CDR3 coding sequence is TGTTCCAGCAGCTCAACAGGTGAAGCTTTCTTT.

The CDR3 sequence: CASSQRGDRGTEAFF. The CDR3 DNA reads TGTGCCAGCAGCCAAAGGGGGGACAGGGGGACTGAAGCTTTCTTT. This chain joins TRBV11-3 and TRBJ1-1; TRBD1 matches 11 bases. V lost 5 bases and J lost 5; bases outside the gene matches: 7. CDR1 and CDR2 (germline): SGHNT, YENEEA. The CDR3 is 15 amino acids.

The chain links TRBV7-9 to TRBJ2-1; TRBD2 matches 8 bases. The CDR3 loop spans 15 amino acids. Germline lookup yields CDR1 SEHNR and CDR2 FQNEAQ (reference sequence). J gave up 7 bases and V 1 base, and 6 bases lay outside the gene matches. The CDR3 loop reads CASSLGSGTRNEQFF. The DNA of the CDR3 is TGTGCCAGCAGCTTAGGTAGCGGGACTCGAAATGAGCAGTTCTTC.

The J gene is TRBJ1-1, the V gene TRBV7-3; possible D gene TRBD1, 6 bases. The CDR3 is 13 amino acids. Germline lookup yields CDR1 SGHTA and CDR2 FQGTGA. V was shortened by 5 bases and J by 6 bases, with 13 bases between the two germline ends. CDR3 in DNA: TGTGCCAGCAGCCCCCCTGAGGGGGCTGAAGCTTTCTTT. This codes for CASSPPEGAEAFF.